This T cell receptor (beta chain) was sequenced during a study of T cell responses to AZD1222 COVID-19 vaccine. Produced via immunoSEQ multiplex PCR; TCRdb's table is partial and in-frame only. The repertoire holds approximately 96,000 clones, around 90% seen once, with around a tenth in the top ten. Trimming removed 0 bases from V and 8 bases from J, with 4 bases in between. CDR1 MGHDK and CDR2 SYGVNS come from the germline V gene. The CDR3 runs to 11 residues. The chain links TRBV25-1 to TRBJ1-1; D not resolved. This sequence was found in an adult who received the AZD1222 COVID-19 vaccine. Sequenced material: peripheral blood, taken 28 days after the second AZD1222 dose. The CDR3 nucleotides are TGTGCCAGCAGTGAATATTACGAAGCTTTCTTT. Translated, it gives CASSEYYEAFF.